This T cell receptor (beta chain) was sequenced during a study of OX40 agonist ivuxolimab in advanced cancers. Study-level background: An agonistic human IgG2 monoclonal antibody against OX40 (CD134) was given. Study-level results: Clonal expansion was among the lowest in partial responders at 0.1-3.0 mg/kg, especially CD8+. At doses 0.1 to 3.0 mg/kg, CD4+ and CD8+ clones expanded.

The CDR3 is 12 amino acids. The V gene end was trimmed by 7 bases and the J gene end by 3 bases; junction bases not matched to a gene: 4. In germline, CDR1 is SQVTM, CDR2 ANQGSEA. Assay used: immunoSEQ multiplex PCR; TCRdb lists only in-frame clones, some missing. The repertoire consists of 60,000 to 75,000 clones, with roughly 83% occurring once and the leading ten covering roughly 8%. On this clone: Antigen specificity is unknown.

This chain connects TRBV29-1 to TRBJ2-5; the match to TRBD1 covers 8 bases. The receptor comes from an adult with an advanced solid tumor such as melanoma, head and neck, liver or kidney cancer. Specimen: CD4+ or CD8+ T cells sorted from blood, collected in a trial of the OX40 agonist ivuxolimab. CDR3 sequence reads: CSALTGEETQYF. The CDR3 region has the DNA TGCAGCGCCCTGACAGGGGAAGAGACCCAGTACTTC.